This TCR beta chain was identified in a study of blood T cell repertoires in COVID-19. Study at large: COVID-19 samples, acute and convalescent, were from the United States, Italy and Spain.

In the source study's methods: By means of reference gene primer amplification, nucleated cell counts were estimated. Measured with immunoSEQ multiplex PCR; TCRdb has only the in-frame clones, and not every one. D and trimming were read from the DNA, whereas the V and J calls and clone size are those reported in that table. Of fewer than 120,000 clones listed, over 65% are singletons. Germline V gene sequence: CDR1 MNHNY, CDR2 SVGAGI (reference sequence). CDR3 size: 14 residues. After removal of 7 bases from V and 4 bases from J, the junction contained 9 bases not matched to a gene. Sequenced sample: peripheral blood. The genes are TRBV6-6 and TRBJ1-2, with 7 bases that match TRBD1. The clonotype comes from a woman of 80 years or more with acute or convalescent COVID-19. The CDR3 DNA is TGTGCCAGCAAACAGGGGTATCGGGGCTATGGCTACACCTTC. It yields the protein CASKQGYRGYGYTF.